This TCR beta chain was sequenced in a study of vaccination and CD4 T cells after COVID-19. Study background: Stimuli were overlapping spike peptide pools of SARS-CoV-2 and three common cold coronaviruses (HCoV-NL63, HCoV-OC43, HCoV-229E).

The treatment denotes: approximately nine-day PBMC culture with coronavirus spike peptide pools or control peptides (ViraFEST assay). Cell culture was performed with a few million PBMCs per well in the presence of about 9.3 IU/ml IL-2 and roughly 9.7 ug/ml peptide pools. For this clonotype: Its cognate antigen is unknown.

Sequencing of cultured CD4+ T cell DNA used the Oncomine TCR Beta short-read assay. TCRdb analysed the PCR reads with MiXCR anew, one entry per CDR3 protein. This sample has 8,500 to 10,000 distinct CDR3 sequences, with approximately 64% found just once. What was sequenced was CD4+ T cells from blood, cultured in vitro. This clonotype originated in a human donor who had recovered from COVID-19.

Written as DNA, the CDR3 is TGTGCCAGCAGCTTAGCGGCGGGACAAATGGGTGTGGGCACCATATATTTT. The encoded protein is CASSLAAGQMGVGTIYF. V gene TRBV7-6 combines with J gene TRBJ1-3, with a possible D match to TRBD1 (6 bases). V was cut by 0 bases and J by 9 bases, with 21 bases left in between. The length of the CDR3 is 17 residues. From germline, CDR1 is SGHVS and CDR2 FNYEAQ.